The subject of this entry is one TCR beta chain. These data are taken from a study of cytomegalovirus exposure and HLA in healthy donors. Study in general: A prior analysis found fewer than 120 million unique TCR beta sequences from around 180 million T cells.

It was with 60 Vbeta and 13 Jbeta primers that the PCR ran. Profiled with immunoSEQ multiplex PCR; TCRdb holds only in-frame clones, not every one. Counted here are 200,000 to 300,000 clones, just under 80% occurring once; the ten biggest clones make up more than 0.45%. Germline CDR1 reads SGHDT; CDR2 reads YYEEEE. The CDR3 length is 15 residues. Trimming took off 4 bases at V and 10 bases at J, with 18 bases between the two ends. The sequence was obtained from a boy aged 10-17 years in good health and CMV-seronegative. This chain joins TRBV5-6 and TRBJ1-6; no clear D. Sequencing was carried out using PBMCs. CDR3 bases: TGTGCCAGCAGCCTCGAGGTTCATATGACCTCACCCCTCCACTTT. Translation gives CASSLEVHMTSPLHF.